This section outlines one T cell receptor (beta chain) sequence together with its context. Division of CD4+ cells produced a CD45RA+ naive subset and a CD45RA-negative memory subset. The data stem from a study of shared clonotypes between healthy human individuals. Study-wide background: The plates for each donor numbered three CD4 naive, three CD4 memory, two CD8 naive and one CD8 memory.

The assay was immunoSEQ multiplex PCR, and TCRdb's table has in-frame clones only and misses some. Among 2 million to 2.5 million clones listed, approximately 94% were seen once. From germline, CDR1 is SEHNR and CDR2 FQNEAQ (reference sequence). The CDR3 sequence is 13 residues long. Trimming removed 9 bases from V and 4 bases from J, with 15 bases in between. This rearrangement joins TRBV7-9 to TRBJ1-1, with D possibly matching TRBD1 (6 bases). The TCR originated in a man aged 18 to 29 in good health. The sample consisted of naive CD4+ T cells sorted from blood. Stated subset: CD45RA+ positively selected. The CDR3 DNA follows: TGTGCCAGTCGATTTGAAGGGGGCACTGAAGCTTTCTTT. Amino acid sequence: CASRFEGGTEAFF.